These T cell receptor beta chains were read from a single sample in a study of cytotoxic CD8 clonotypes in ibrutinib-treated CLL. TCRdb's table, derived via immunoSEQ multiplex PCR, lists solely in-frame clones and lacks some. The sample consists of about 49,000 clones, about half of them appearing once. The specimen was PBMCs, collected after 12 months of ibrutinib treatment. Every receptor here comes from a human donor with chronic lymphocytic leukemia. CDR3s include the opening cysteine and the closing phenylalanine or tryptophan. The D gene is left open where the match is weak. Clone sizes are given selectively: once, few, many, or a class where the clone is expanded.

clone_size | d_call | j_call | v_call | cdr3_aa | cdr3_nt
few | . | TRBJ1-2 | TRBV28 | CASSLRIANYGYTF | TGTGCCAGCAGTTTACGGATAGCTAACTATGGCTACACCTTC
. | . | TRBJ2-6 | TRBV4-2 | CASSQDDSGANVLTF | TGTGCCAGCAGCCAAGATGACTCTGGGGCCAACGTCCTGACTTTC
. | . | TRBJ2-1 | TRBV5-6 | CASSSAGEQFF | TGTGCCAGCAGCTCAGCTGGTGAGCAGTTCTTC
few | TRBD2 | TRBJ2-1 | TRBV5-1 | CASSTMTSGRGDEQFF | TGCGCCAGCAGCACCATGACTAGCGGGAGGGGCGATGAGCAGTTCTTC
. | . | TRBJ1-1 | TRBV7-9 | CASSLLVKMNTEAFF | TGTGCCAGCAGCTTATTGGTGAAGATGAACACTGAAGCTTTCTTT
. | TRBD2 | TRBJ2-1 | TRBV29-1 | CSVAWTSGRVNEQFF | TGCAGCGTCGCCTGGACTAGCGGGAGGGTCAATGAGCAGTTCTTC
. | . | TRBJ2-1 | TRBV20-1 | CSASDRLQFF | TGCAGTGCTAGTGACAGGTTGCAGTTCTTC
. | TRBD1 | TRBJ2-2 | TRBV9 | CASSVDPTGFYTGELFF | TGTGCCAGCAGCGTGGATCCGACAGGGTTTTACACCGGGGAGCTGTTTTTT
. | TRBD1 | TRBJ1-2 | TRBV5-6 | CASSLRQGYGYTF | TGTGCCAGCAGCTTGAGACAGGGGTATGGCTACACCTTC
. | . | TRBJ1-1 | TRBV10-1 | CASSPASDTEAFF | TGCGCCAGCAGTCCTGCCTCGGACACTGAAGCTTTCTTT
. | TRBD1 | TRBJ1-2 | TRBV5-1 | CASSTTGATGYTF | TGCGCCAGCAGCACGACAGGGGCAACTGGCTACACCTTC
few | . | TRBJ1-4 | TRBV19 | CASSITRHEKLFF | TGTGCCAGTAGTATTACTCGGCATGAAAAACTGTTTTTT
. | . | TRBJ2-7 | TRBV5-6 | CASNLRGGLGYEQYF | TGTGCCAGCAACCTACGAGGGGGATTAGGCTACGAGCAGTACTTC
many | TRBD1 | TRBJ1-2 | TRBV6-1 | CASRATGTGAYGYTF | TGTGCCAGCAGGGCCACCGGGACAGGGGCCTATGGCTACACCTTC
. | TRBD1 | TRBJ1-1 | TRBV6-1 | CASSGTGYFSIEAFF | TGTGCCAGCAGTGGGACAGGGTACTTCTCTATCGAAGCTTTCTTT
once | . | TRBJ2-2 | TRBV28 | CASTRGGSGELFF | TGTGCCAGCACTCGAGGGGGGTCCGGGGAGCTGTTTTTT
few | TRBD1 | TRBJ1-2 | TRBV28 | CASSRLRTGTLNYGYTF | TGTGCCAGCAGTCGATTGAGGACAGGGACATTGAACTATGGCTACACCTTC
. | . | TRBJ1-1 | TRBV30 | CAWSAWGNTEAFF | TGTGCCTGGAGTGCCTGGGGCAACACTGAAGCTTTCTTT
. | . | TRBJ2-5 | TRBV5-4 | CASSVSRETQYF | TGTGCCAGCAGCGTGTCTAGAGAGACCCAGTACTTC
. | . | TRBJ2-3 | TRBV29-1 | CSVAPGNQDTQYF | TGCAGCGTAGCCCCGGGCAACCAAGATACGCAGTATTTT
. | TRBD2 | TRBJ2-5 | TRBV5-1 | CASSRGAGDGGKTQYF | TGCGCCAGCAGCCGGGGAGCGGGAGATGGTGGGAAGACCCAGTACTTC
. | . | TRBJ1-2 | TRBV5-1 | CASSLITGDSYGYTF | TGCGCCAGCAGCTTGATCACAGGTGATTCCTATGGCTACACCTTC
once | . | TRBJ1-5 | TRBV6-6 | CASSASWGVNQPQHF | TGTGCCAGCAGCGCGTCGTGGGGAGTCAATCAGCCCCAGCATTTT
many | . | TRBJ1-1 | TRBV5-5 | CASSFQGGTEAFF | TGTGCCAGCAGCTTTCAGGGCGGCACTGAAGCTTTCTTT
. | TRBD2 | TRBJ2-7 | TRBV7-9 | CASSLAITAGGPYEQYF | TGTGCCAGCAGCTTAGCCATTACAGCGGGAGGGCCCTACGAGCAGTACTTC
. | TRBD1 | TRBJ2-7 | TRBV27 | CASKGQGSFYEQYF | TGTGCCAGCAAGGGACAGGGGTCTTTCTACGAGCAGTACTTC
. | . | TRBJ2-5 | TRBV5-4 | CASSSGTQAPDSIQETQYF | TGTGCCAGCAGCAGTGGTACTCAAGCCCCCGACTCGATTCAAGAGACCCAGTACTTC
once | . | TRBJ2-7 | TRBV18 | CASSPPSRTYEQYF | TGTGCCAGCTCACCACCGTCCCGGACCTACGAGCAGTACTTC
many | . | TRBJ2-2 | TRBV4-1 | CASSQDPGGRGGELFF | TGCGCCAGCAGCCAAGACCCCGGAGGGCGCGGCGGGGAGCTGTTTTTT
. | . | TRBJ1-3 | TRBV6-1 | CASSEGSSPYSGNTIYF | TGTGCCAGCAGTGAAGGGTCATCACCGTACTCTGGAAACACCATATATTTT
once | . | TRBJ2-7 | TRBV30 | CAWNLQPTRNEQYF | TGTGCCTGGAACCTCCAACCGACTCGAAACGAGCAGTACTTC
. | . | TRBJ1-6 | TRBV19 | CASSDSGNSPLHF | TGTGCCAGTAGCGACAGTGGTAATTCACCCCTCCACTTT
few | . | TRBJ2-2 | TRBV9 | CASSSSANTGELFF | TGTGCCAGCAGCTCGAGTGCGAACACCGGGGAGCTGTTTTTT